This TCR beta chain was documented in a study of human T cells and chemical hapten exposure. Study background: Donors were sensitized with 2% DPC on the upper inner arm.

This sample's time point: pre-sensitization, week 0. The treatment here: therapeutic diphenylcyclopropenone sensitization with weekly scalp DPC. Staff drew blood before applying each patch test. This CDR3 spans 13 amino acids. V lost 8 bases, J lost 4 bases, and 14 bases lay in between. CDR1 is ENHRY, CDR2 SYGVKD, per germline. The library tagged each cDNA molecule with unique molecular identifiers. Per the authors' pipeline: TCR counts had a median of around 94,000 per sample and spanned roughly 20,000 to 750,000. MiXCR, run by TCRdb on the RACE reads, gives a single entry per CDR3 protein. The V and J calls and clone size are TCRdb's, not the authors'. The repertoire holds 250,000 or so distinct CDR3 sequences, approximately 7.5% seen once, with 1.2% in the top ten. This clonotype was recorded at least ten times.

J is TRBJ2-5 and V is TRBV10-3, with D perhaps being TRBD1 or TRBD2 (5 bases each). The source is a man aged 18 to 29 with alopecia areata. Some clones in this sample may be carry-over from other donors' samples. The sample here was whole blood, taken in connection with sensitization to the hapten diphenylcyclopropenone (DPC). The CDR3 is CAISQGRGETQYF. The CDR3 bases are TGTGCCATCTCCCAGGGACGTGGAGAGACCCAGTACTTC.